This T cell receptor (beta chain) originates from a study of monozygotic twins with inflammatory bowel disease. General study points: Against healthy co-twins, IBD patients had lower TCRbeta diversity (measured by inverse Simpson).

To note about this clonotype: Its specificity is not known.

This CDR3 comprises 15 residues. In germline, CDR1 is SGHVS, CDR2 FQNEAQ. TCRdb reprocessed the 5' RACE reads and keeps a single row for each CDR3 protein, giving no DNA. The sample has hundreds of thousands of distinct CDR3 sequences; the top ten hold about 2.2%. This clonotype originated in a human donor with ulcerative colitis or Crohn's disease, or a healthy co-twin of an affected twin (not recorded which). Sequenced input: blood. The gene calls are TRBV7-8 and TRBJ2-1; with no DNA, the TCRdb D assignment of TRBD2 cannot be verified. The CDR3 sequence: CASSLHRGSAHEQFF.